Described below is a single TCR beta chain sequence and its context. What it binds is not known. One entry per CDR3 protein, called by TCRdb with MiXCR from the reads. Among about 770,000 distinct CDR3 sequences listed, approximately 32% were seen once. The CDR3 runs to 15 residues. V was pared by 1 base and J by 4 bases, with 8 bases between. Per germline, CDR1 SGHTA and CDR2 FQGNSA. The data originate from a study of T cell repertoires in cytomegalovirus infection. Study-level points and caveats: HLA-C-restricted CMV clonotypes gave the most frequent clonotype in two of eight donors.

The sequencing here drew on cultured CD8+ T cells from PBMCs, taken from culture after CMV antigen stimulation. The chain uses TRBV7-2 and TRBJ1-6; no definite D call. The receptor was isolated from a human donor in good health (CMV status not recorded). Some clones in this sample may be carry-over from other donors' samples. CDR3 protein: CASSLGLNYNSPLHF. The DNA of the CDR3 is TGTGCCAGCAGCTTAGGGCTGAATTATAATTCACCCCTCCACTTT.